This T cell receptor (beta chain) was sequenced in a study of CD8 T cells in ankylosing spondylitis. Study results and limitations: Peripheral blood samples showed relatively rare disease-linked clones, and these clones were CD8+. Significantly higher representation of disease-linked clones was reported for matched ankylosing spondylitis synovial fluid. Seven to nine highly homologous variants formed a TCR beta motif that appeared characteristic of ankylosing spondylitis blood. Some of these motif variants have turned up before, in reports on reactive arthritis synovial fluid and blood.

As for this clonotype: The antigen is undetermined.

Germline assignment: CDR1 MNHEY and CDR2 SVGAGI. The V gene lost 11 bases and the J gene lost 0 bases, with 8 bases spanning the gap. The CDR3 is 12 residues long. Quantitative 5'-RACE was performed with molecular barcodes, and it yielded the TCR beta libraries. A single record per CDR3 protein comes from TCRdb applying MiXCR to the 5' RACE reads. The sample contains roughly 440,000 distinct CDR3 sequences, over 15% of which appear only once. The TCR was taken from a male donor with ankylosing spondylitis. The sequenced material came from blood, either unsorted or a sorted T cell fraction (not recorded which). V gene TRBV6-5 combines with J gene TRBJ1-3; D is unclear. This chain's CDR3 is CASASSGNTIYF. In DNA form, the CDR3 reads TGTGCCTCCGCTAGCTCTGGAAACACCATATATTTT.